This T cell receptor delta chain was observed in a study of Vδ1+ human thymocytes. Study results and caveats: Unexpected Vdelta2 sequences could cause misinterpretation of bulk repertoire data. Thymic TRG and TRD repertoires appeared highly polyclonal, with Gaussian CDR3 length distributions. Thymic delta-chain repertoires held 20% to 25% Vdelta2 sequences and few Vdelta3, despite high sort purity.

This clone was counted between two and nine times. Antigen unknown. Germline V gene data show CDR1 as TSWWSYY and CDR2 as QGS. CDR3 length: 22 amino acids. Trimming at V came to 1 base and at J to 3 bases, leaving 25 bases not matched to a gene. The template was reverse-transcribed extracted RNA. The CDR3 regions were amplified by multiplex PCR from V-gene primers to a constant-region primer. TCRdb redid clone calling on the multiplex PCR reads using CATT. The table includes 50,000 to 60,000 delta-chain clones, approximately 15% detected once. Alphabeta T cells were depleted, then CD3+ Vdelta1+ Vdelta2- thymocytes were FACS-sorted.

Sequenced input: Vdelta1+ gamma-delta thymocytes from the thymus. Subset here: FACS-sorted CD3+ TCRalphabeta- TCRVdelta1+ TCRVdelta2- thymocytes. The clonotype originates from a girl under three years old who had congenital heart surgery. The rearrangement uses TRDV1 and TRDJ1, with TRDD2 matching over 8 bases. The CDR3 region is CALGEPGPSYASGIPRPDKLIF. The CDR3, as DNA: TGTGCTCTTGGGGAACCCGGGCCTTCCTATGCCTCTGGCATACCACGGCCCGATAAACTCATCTTT.